These T cell receptor beta chains were read from a single sample in a study of persistence of HIV-infected CD4 T cells. The antigens these receptors bind are not known. Using immunoSEQ multiplex PCR, the repertoire was profiled, and TCRdb retains in-frame clones only, with some absent. The table has tens of thousands of clones, about 74% seen once; the top ten hold around 1.9%. Source: CD4+ T cells sorted from PBMCs after roughly 18-hour stimulation, taken from a patient who received antiretroviral therapy. These receptors came from an adult man with HIV who was CMV-seropositive. CDR3s include the opening cysteine and the closing phenylalanine or tryptophan. A D gene is named only where the DNA matches it firmly. Size tells how often a clone was seen (once, few, many) or the class of an expanded clone, and some rows leave it out.

TRBV6-1	TRBJ1-1	few	.	TGTGCCAGCAGTTCCAATTGGAACACTGAAGCTTTCTTT	CASSSNWNTEAFF
TRBV6-5	TRBJ1-1	few	.	TGTGCCAGCACCTTAGTGTGGGCTTTCTTT	CASTLVWAFF
TRBV7-9	TRBJ1-6	medium-sized	TRBD1	TGTGCCAGCAGCCATACCGGAGACAGGGGGGAATGGGGTTCACCCCTCCACTTT	CASSHTGDRGEWGSPLHF
TRBV4-1	TRBJ1-3	.	TRBD1	TGCGCCAGCAGCCAAGAAGGAGGGGGCATTACTGGAAACACCATATATTTT	CASSQEGGGITGNTIYF
TRBV12-3/TRBV12-4	TRBJ2-7	.	.	TGTGCCAGCAGTTTCTGGGGATCCTACGAGCAGTACTTC	CASSFWGSYEQYF
TRBV2	TRBJ2-2	few	TRBD1	TGTGCCAGCAGCCAAAGGACAGGAAACACCGGGGAGCTGTTTTTT	CASSQRTGNTGELFF
TRBV25-1	TRBJ2-7	.	.	TGTGCCAGCAGTGACAGGGAGTACGAGCAGTACTTC	CASSDREYEQYF
TRBV19	TRBJ2-1	.	TRBD1	TGTGCCAGTAGTACTAGGACAGGATCCTACAATGAGCAGTTCTTC	CASSTRTGSYNEQFF
TRBV19	TRBJ1-2	.	.	TGTGCCAGTAGTATTATCAACTATGGCTACACCTTC	CASSIINYGYTF
TRBV14	TRBJ1-2	.	.	TGTGCCAGCAGCCAAGGACGAGGAAACTATGGCTACACCTTC	CASSQGRGNYGYTF
TRBV28	TRBJ1-6	.	.	TGTGCCAGCAGTTTTCGGGGTGGCGGTTGGTCCTATAATTCACCCCTCCACTTT	CASSFRGGGWSYNSPLHF
TRBV28	TRBJ2-3	.	TRBD2	TGTGCCAGCAGTTACCTTAGCGGGGGAGGATCAGATACGCAGTATTTT	CASSYLSGGGSDTQYF
TRBV2	TRBJ2-7	.	.	TGTGCCAGCAGTGCAGGGGTGGACCAGTACTTC	CASSAGVDQYF
TRBV7-2	TRBJ2-2	.	.	TGTGCCAGCAGCTTAGCGTCTTCGGCGGGGGAGCTGTTTTTT	CASSLASSAGELFF
TRBV7-2	TRBJ2-1	.	.	TGTGCCAGCAGCTTAGTCTTTACAGCTTACAATGAGCAGTTCTTC	CASSLVFTAYNEQFF
TRBV18	TRBJ1-1	.	.	TGTGCCAGCTCACCATGGACCCCGATAGCCTGTGAAGCTTTCTTT	CASSPWTPIACEAFF
TRBV7-2	TRBJ2-7	.	.	TGTGCCAGCAGCTTTACAGGAAACTACGAGCAGTACTTC	CASSFTGNYEQYF
TRBV7-2	TRBJ1-1	.	.	TGTGCCAGCAGCTTCTTTAAGGCTAGGAACACTGAAGCTTTCTTT	CASSFFKARNTEAFF
TRBV9	TRBJ2-2	.	.	TGTGCCAGCAGCGTATTGGTCGGAAACACCGGGGAGCTGTTTTTT	CASSVLVGNTGELFF
TRBV5-4	TRBJ2-7	.	.	TGTGCCAGCAGCTTGACAGGGTCCTACGAGCAGTACTTC	CASSLTGSYEQYF
TRBV28	TRBJ2-7	.	TRBD1	TGTGCCAGCACCCTCGGAGGGACAGGGGCCTACGAGCAGTACTTC	CASTLGGTGAYEQYF
TRBV20-1	TRBJ1-2	.	.	TGCAGTGCCCGGGACTCCTATGGCTACACCTTC	CSARDSYGYTF
TRBV3-1/TRBV3-2	TRBJ2-3	.	TRBD2	TGTGCCAGCACTGCGCGGGGGGGCACAGATACGCAGTATTTT	CASTARGGTDTQYF
TRBV4-1	TRBJ1-1	.	.	TGCGCCAGCAGCCAAGACCGGCCAGGGATAGGGAGTGAAGCTTTCTTT	CASSQDRPGIGSEAFF
TRBV29-1	TRBJ2-2	.	TRBD2	TGCAGCGTAGCACTAGCGGGGGGGCCTCGAACCGGGGAGCTGTTTTTT	CSVALAGGPRTGELFF
TRBV19	TRBJ2-4	.	.	TGTGCCAGTAGTATGAAGGTCGGATCCAAAAACATTCAGTACTTC	CASSMKVGSKNIQYF
TRBV30	TRBJ1-1	.	.	TGTGCCTGGAGTGTACAGTATTTGAACACTGAAGCTTTCTTT	CAWSVQYLNTEAFF
TRBV5-1	TRBJ2-3	.	TRBD1	TGCGCCAGCAGCTCACGGGACAGGGGAAGGGATACGCAGTATTTT	CASSSRDRGRDTQYF
TRBV7-3	TRBJ1-1	.	.	TGTGCCAGCAGCCCCGAGAAGAACACTGAAGCTTTCTTT	CASSPEKNTEAFF
TRBV5-5	TRBJ2-2	few	TRBD2	TGTGCCAGCAGCTTGGTCCTAGCGGGGGGGCTGGCGGAGCTGTTTTTT	CASSLVLAGGLAELFF
TRBV18	TRBJ2-2	.	.	TGTGCCAGCTCCCCTACCGGGACCGGGGAGCTGTTTTTT	CASSPTGTGELFF
TRBV5-1	TRBJ1-6	.	.	TGCGCCAGCGGGCTAGGTCCCCCGGGACGTAATTCACCCCTCCACTTT	CASGLGPPGRNSPLHF
TRBV7-8	TRBJ1-2	once	.	TGTGCCAGCAGCAAGACAGTGTCAGACTATGGCTACACCTTC	CASSKTVSDYGYTF
TRBV6-5	TRBJ2-1	.	TRBD2	TGTGCCAGCAGCGGACTAGCGGGGTACAATGAGCAGTTCTTC	CASSGLAGYNEQFF
TRBV7-9	TRBJ1-1	.	.	TGTGCCAGCAGGCGCCAATGGGCTGAAGCTTTCTTT	CASRRQWAEAFF
TRBV7-9	TRBJ2-7	.	.	TGTGCCAGCAGCTTATCTAGCGTCTCCTACGAGCAGTACTTC	CASSLSSVSYEQYF
TRBV2	TRBJ1-5	once	TRBD1	TGTGCCAGCAGCGGGGTGGGGACAGGCCCTAATCAGCCCCAGCATTTT	CASSGVGTGPNQPQHF
TRBV2	TRBJ2-3	medium-sized	TRBD1	TGTGCCAGCAGTGAGTCAGGGACCCGGGACAGGGAGAAGTATTTT	CASSESGTRDREKYF
TRBV7-3	TRBJ2-1	.	.	TGTGCCAGCAGCTTAGGGCAGCTAGTCGATGAGCAGTTCTTC	CASSLGQLVDEQFF
TRBV9	TRBJ1-6	.	TRBD1	TGTGCCAGCAGCGAGACAGGGGAAAATTCACCCCTCCACTTT	CASSETGENSPLHF
TRBV7-9	TRBJ1-5	.	.	TGTGCCAGCAGCCAGGGACAAAATAGCAATCAGCCCCAGCATTTT	CASSQGQNSNQPQHF
TRBV2	TRBJ2-3	.	.	TGTGCCAGCAGTGAACGGCTCGGGGGTACCACAGATACGCAGTATTTT	CASSERLGGTTDTQYF
TRBV19	TRBJ1-5	.	.	TGTGCCAGTAGTAAGCGCAATCAGCCCCAGCATTTT	CASSKRNQPQHF
TRBV7-2	TRBJ2-7	.	TRBD2	TGTGCCAGCAGCTTAAGACTAGCGGGCTACGAGCAGTACTTC	CASSLRLAGYEQYF
TRBV2	TRBJ1-1	few	TRBD1	TGTGCCAGCAGAGGCGACAGGGGCCAAGCTTTCTTT	CASRGDRGQAFF
TRBV7-3	TRBJ2-7	.	.	TGTGCCAGCAGCTTAATGGGGACGGGCCCCTCCTACGAGCAGTACTTC	CASSLMGTGPSYEQYF
TRBV20-1	TRBJ1-1	medium-sized	.	TGCAGTCCGAGTACAGGGAAAGCTTTCTTT	CSPSTGKAFF
TRBV7-3	TRBJ2-3	.	.	TGTGCCAGCAGCTTGTACAGGGAGAGCTATACGCAGTATTTT	CASSLYRESYTQYF
TRBV14	TRBJ2-3	.	TRBD2	TGTGCCAGCAGCCCCAGGACTAGTGCAGATACGCAGTATTTT	CASSPRTSADTQYF
TRBV6-6	TRBJ2-1	.	.	TGTGCCAGCAGTTACTCCTATGAGCAGTTCTTC	CASSYSYEQFF
TRBV25-1	TRBJ2-7	few	TRBD1	TGTGCCAGCGACCCCGGGACAGGGGGCTACGAGCAGTACTTC	CASDPGTGGYEQYF